This T cell receptor (beta chain) was captured by sequencing in a study of cytomegalovirus exposure and HLA in healthy donors. Germline CDR1 SQVTM, CDR2 ANQGSEA. With V trimmed by 3 bases and J by 6 bases, 3 bases remained unmatched. The CDR3 has 13 amino acids. A multiplex PCR was run with 60 Vbeta primers and 13 Jbeta primers. TCRdb keeps only in-frame clones here, not all; method: immunoSEQ multiplex PCR. The table has some 150,000 clones, 62% seen once. The material sequenced was PBMCs. This sequence originates from a man between 35 and 55 years old in good health and CMV-seronegative. This rearrangement joins TRBV29-1 to TRBJ1-5; 9 positions match TRBD1. This CDR3 reads CSVELDRGQPQHF. CDR3 nucleotides: TGCAGCGTTGAGTTGGACAGGGGTCAGCCCCAGCATTTT.